This T cell receptor beta chain was recorded in a study of cytomegalovirus exposure and HLA in healthy donors. Study outcomes and limitations: Specificity for CMV antigens was confirmed in vitro for a few of the CMV-associated chains. Accurate prediction of most subjects' HLA-A and HLA-B alleles from TCR beta sequences was reported.

V trimming: 3 bases; J trimming: 9 bases; junction bases outside the gene matches: 8. Germline values: CDR1 LNHDA, CDR2 SQIVND (reference sequence). The CDR3 is made up of 16 amino acids. A remark on this clone: The antigen is not known.

The primer mix had 60 Vbeta and 13 Jbeta primers. The repertoire was sequenced with immunoSEQ multiplex PCR; TCRdb's copy has only in-frame clones and lacks some. Seen here are about 100,000 clones, approximately 76% observed once, and the top ten hold around 19%. The TCR sequence derives from a woman aged 60-70 years in good health and CMV-seropositive. The sequenced sample was PBMCs. This sequence joins TRBV19 and TRBJ2-1; TRBD2 matches at 13 bases. The CDR3 is CASSMRTSGRIGEQFF. CDR3 coding DNA: TGTGCCAGTAGTATGCGGACTAGCGGGAGAATAGGTGAGCAGTTCTTC.